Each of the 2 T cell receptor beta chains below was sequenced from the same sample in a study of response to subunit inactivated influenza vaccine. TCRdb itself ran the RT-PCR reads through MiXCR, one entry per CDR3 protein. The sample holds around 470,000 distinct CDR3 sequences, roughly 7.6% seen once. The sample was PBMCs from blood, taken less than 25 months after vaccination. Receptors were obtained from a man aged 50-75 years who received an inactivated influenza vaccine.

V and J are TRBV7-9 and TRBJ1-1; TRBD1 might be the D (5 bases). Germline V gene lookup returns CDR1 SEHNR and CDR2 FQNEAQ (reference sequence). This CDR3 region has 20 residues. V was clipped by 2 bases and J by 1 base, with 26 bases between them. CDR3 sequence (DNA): TGTGCCAGCAGCTTATTTCCGGGGGTGCAGACTTCTCACTCGAACACTGAAGCTTTCTTT. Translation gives CASSLFPGVQTSHSNTEAFF. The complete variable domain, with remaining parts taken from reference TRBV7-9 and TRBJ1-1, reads DTGVSQNPRHKITKRGQNVTFRCDPISEHNRLYWYRQTLGQGPEFLTYFQNEAQLEKSRLLSDRFSAERPKGSFSTLEIQRTEQGDSAMYLCASSLFPGVQTSHSNTEAFFGQGTRLTVV.

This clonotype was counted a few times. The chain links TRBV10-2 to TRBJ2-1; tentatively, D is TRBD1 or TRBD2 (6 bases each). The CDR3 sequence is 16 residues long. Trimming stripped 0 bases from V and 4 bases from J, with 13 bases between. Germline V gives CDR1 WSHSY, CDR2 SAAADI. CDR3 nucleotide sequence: TGCGCCAGCAGTGAGTCGTGGGGGGCTTCATACAATGAGCAGTTCTTC. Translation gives CASSESWGASYNEQFF.